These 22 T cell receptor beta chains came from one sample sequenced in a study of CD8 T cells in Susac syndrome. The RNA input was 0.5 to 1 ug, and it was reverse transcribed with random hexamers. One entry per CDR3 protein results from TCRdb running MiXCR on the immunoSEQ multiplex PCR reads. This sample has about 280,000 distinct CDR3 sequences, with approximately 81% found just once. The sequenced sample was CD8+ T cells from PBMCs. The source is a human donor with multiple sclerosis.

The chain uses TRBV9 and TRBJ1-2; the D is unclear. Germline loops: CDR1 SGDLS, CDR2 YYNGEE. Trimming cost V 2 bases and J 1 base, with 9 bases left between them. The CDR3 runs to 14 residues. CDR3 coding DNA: TGTGCCAGCAGCGTGGGAGATCTTAACTATGGCTACACCTTC. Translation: CASSVGDLNYGYTF.

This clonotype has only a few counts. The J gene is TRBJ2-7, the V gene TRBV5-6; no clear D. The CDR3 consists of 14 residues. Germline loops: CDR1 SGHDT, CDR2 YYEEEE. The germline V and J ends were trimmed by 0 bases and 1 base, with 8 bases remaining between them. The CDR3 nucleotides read TGTGCCAGCAGCTTGGAGGGCCTATCCTACGAGCAGTACTTC. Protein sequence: CASSLEGLSYEQYF.

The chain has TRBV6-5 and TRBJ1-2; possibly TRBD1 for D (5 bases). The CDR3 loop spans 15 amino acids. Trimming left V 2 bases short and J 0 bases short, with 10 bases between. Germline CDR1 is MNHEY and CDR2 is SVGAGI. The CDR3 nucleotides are TGTGCCAGCAGTTACCGCGACAGTTCTAACTATGGCTACACCTTC. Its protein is CASSYRDSSNYGYTF.

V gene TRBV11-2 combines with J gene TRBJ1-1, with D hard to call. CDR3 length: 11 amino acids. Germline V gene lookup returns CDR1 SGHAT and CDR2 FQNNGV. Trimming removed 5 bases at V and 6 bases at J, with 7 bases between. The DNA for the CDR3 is TGTGCCAGCAGCAACAGTCCTGAAGCTTTCTTT. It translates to CASSNSPEAFF.

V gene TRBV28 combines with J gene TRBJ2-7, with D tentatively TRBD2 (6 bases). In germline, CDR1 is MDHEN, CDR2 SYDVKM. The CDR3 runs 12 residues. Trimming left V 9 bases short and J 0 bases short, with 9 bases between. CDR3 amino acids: CASSGYSYEQYF. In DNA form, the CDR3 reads TGTGCCAGTAGCGGCTACTCCTACGAGCAGTACTTC.

CDR3 region: CASGPLAGGDYEQYF. The CDR3 DNA reads as TGTGCCAGCGGACCCTTAGCGGGAGGCGACTACGAGCAGTACTTC. The gene calls are TRBV28 and TRBJ2-7; 10 bases line up with TRBD2. V shed 8 bases and J 3 bases; nucleotides not matched to a gene: 10. Germline V gives CDR1 MDHEN, CDR2 SYDVKM. The CDR3 loop spans 15 amino acids.

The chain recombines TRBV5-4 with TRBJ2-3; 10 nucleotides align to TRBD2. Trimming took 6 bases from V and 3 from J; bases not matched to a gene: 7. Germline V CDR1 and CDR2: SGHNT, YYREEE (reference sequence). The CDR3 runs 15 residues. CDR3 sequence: CASNLQAGGTDTQYF. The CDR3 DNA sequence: TGTGCCAGCAACCTCCAAGCGGGAGGGACAGATACGCAGTATTTT.

The DNA for the CDR3 is TGCGCCAGCAGCCAAGATCTTACGGCCCTAGCGGGAACCTCAGATACGCAGTATTTT. Amino acid sequence: CASSQDLTALAGTSDTQYF. This chain links TRBV4-1 with TRBJ2-3; 9 nucleotides line up with TRBD2. This CDR3 has 19 residues. Trimming removed 0 bases from V and 4 bases from J; junction bases left unmatched: 14. The V gene's germline CDR1 is MGHRA and CDR2 YSYEKL.

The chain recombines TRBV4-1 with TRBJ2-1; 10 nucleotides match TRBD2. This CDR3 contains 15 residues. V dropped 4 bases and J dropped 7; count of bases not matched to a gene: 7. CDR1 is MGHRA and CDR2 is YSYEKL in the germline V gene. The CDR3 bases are TGCGCCAGCAGCCTCAGACTAGCGGGTGTGAATGAGCAGTTCTTC. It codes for CASSLRLAGVNEQFF.

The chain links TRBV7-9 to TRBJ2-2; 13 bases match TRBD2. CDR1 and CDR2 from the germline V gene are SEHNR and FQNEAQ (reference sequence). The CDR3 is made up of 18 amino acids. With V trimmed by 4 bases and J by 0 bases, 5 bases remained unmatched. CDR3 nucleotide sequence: TGTGCCAGCAGCTCCAGGACTAGCGGGGGACCGAACACCGGGGAGCTGTTTTTT. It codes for CASSSRTSGGPNTGELFF.

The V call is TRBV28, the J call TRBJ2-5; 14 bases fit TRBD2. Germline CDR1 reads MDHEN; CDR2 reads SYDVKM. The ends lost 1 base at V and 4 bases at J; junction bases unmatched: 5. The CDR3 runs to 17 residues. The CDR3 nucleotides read TGTGCCAGCAGTTTATTCGGGACTAGCGGGAGACCAGAGACCCAGTACTTC. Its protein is CASSLFGTSGRPETQYF.

CDR3 in amino acids: CASSEGGTPRPYNEQFF. CDR3 in DNA: TGTGCCAGCAGTGAAGGGGGGACTCCCCGCCCATACAATGAGCAGTTCTTC. The chain has TRBV6-1 and TRBJ2-1, with D perhaps TRBD2 (6 bases). Trimming shortened V by 1 base and J by 4 bases, and 17 bases separated the two germline ends. The CDR3 consists of 17 residues. CDR1 is MNHNS and CDR2 is SASEGT in the germline V gene.

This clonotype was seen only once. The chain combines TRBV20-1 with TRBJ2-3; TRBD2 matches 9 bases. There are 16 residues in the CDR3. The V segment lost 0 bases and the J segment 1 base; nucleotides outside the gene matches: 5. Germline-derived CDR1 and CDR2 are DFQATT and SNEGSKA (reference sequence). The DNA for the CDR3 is TGCAGTGCTAGAGACGGAGCGGGAGGCCGCACAGATACGCAGTATTTT. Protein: CSARDGAGGRTDTQYF.

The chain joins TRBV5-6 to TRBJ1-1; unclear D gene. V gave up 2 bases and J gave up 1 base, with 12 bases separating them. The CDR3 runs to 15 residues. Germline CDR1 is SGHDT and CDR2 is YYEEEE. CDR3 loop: CASSFNRRPNTEAFF. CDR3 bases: TGTGCCAGCAGCTTTAATAGGCGGCCGAACACTGAAGCTTTCTTT.

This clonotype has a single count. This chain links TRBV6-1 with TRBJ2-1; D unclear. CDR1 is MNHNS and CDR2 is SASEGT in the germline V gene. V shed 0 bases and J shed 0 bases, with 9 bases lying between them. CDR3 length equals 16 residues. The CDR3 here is CASSEARRSSYNEQFF. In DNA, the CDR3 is TGTGCCAGCAGTGAAGCTAGGCGTTCCTCCTACAATGAGCAGTTCTTC.

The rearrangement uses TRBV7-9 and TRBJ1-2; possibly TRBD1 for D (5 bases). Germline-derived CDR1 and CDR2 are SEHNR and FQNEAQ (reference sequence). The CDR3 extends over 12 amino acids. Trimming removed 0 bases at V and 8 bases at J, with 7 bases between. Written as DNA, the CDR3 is TGTGCCAGCAGCTTAGCCGGGGGAGGCTACACCTTC. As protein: CASSLAGGGYTF.

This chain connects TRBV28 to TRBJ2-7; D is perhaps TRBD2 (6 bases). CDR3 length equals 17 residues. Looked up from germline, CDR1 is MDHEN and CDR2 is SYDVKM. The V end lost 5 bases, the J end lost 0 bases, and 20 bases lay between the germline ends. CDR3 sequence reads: CASSPLGLEGSSYEQYF. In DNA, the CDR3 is TGTGCCAGCAGTCCCCTAGGATTGGAGGGGAGCTCCTACGAGCAGTACTTC.

Here the CDR3 DNA reads TGTGCCAGCAGCAAAGGACTAGGGGAGGACGGGGAGCTGTTTTTT. This encodes CASSKGLGEDGELFF. The chain combines TRBV7-8 with TRBJ2-2; TRBD2 matches at 7 bases. Germline V CDR1 and CDR2: SGHVS, FQNEAQ. J gave up 7 bases and V 5 bases, and 10 bases lay outside the gene matches. The CDR3 spans 15 residues.

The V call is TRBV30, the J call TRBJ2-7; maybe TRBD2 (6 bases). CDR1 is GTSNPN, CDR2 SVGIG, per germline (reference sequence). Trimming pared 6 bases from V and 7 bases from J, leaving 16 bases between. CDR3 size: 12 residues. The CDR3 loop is CACRDSSWEQYF. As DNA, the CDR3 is TGTGCCTGTCGGGACTCCTCTTGGGAGCAGTACTTC.

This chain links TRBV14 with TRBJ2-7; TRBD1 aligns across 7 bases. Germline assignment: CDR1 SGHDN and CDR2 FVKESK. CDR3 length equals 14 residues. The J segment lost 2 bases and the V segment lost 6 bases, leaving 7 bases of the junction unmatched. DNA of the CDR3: TGTGCCAGCAGGCTGACAGGGTACCCCTACGAGCAGTACTTC. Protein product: CASRLTGYPYEQYF.

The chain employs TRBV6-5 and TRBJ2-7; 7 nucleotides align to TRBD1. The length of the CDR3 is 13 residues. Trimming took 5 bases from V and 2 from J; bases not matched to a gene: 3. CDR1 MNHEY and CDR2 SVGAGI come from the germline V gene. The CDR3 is CASSQGQTYEQYF. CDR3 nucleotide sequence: TGTGCCAGCAGTCAGGGACAGACCTACGAGCAGTACTTC.

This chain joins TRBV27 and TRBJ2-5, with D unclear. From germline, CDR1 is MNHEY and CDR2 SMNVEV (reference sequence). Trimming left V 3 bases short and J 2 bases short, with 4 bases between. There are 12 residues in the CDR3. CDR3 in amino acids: CASSFPQETQYF. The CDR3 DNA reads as TGTGCCAGCAGTTTTCCTCAAGAGACCCAGTACTTC.